This T cell receptor (beta chain) was recovered during a study of cytomegalovirus exposure and HLA in healthy donors (dated by TCRdb to the late 2010s). For the study in its entirety: According to an earlier analysis of a few hundred of the donors, roughly 180 million T cells yielded 90 million to 140 million unique TCR beta sequences and 276 Gb of sequence data. Donor age, sex, ethnicity and CMV serostatus were compiled alongside the repertoire data. An early release covering more than 500 HLA-typed donors comprised roughly 300 gigabases of sequencing data and tens of millions of unique TCR sequences. Because of strong linkage in the cohort, four to six DR-DQ haplotypes were treated as single units for association and clustering. In the later analysis, no new phenotypic data were used to find candidate immune exposures; instead, reliance was placed on TCR beta sequences and their occurrence across donors. Among a few hundred genotyped donors of the cohort, an average of 235,054 unique TCR beta nucleotide sequences were sequenced per donor, roughly a sixth of them non-productive. The study profiled the T cell repertoires of fewer than 850 subjects by immunosequencing and related them to cytomegalovirus serostatus. High-throughput TCR immunosequencing, statistical association of individual TCRs with disease status, and machine learning were combined to predict cytomegalovirus infection status. A later genetic analysis used genome-wide SNP genotypes for about three fifths of the 666 donors, treating that subset as a discovery cohort. The genetic ancestry cluster associated with self-reported Caucasian donors included 81% of the roughly 400 genotyped donors. The aim of the study was to test whether cataloging public T cell receptors could identify signatures of past pathogen exposure. All discovery cohort repertoires had been generated on a single sequencing platform. A later analysis re-analyzed previously published TCR beta repertoires from 550 to 700 donors and added high-resolution HLA genotyping to study TCR occurrence patterns. HLA typing covered class I and class II loci at four-digit resolution. An earlier analysis of roughly 580 of the donors used high-throughput TCR beta sequencing to judge whether each TCR beta V gene segment behaved as functional or pseudogenic. Besides the first cohort of roughly 700 subjects, a separate validation cohort made up of 90 to 150 different subjects was used. Typing coverage varied by locus: roughly 620-640 donors for A, B, C, DRB1 and DQB1; roughly 520 for DQA1; around 610 for DPA1; under 490 for DPB1. The paper as a whole reports these results and caveats: It was suggested by the authors that the approach could potentially be generalized to other disease states and immunological phenotypes. The only immune exposure information available for the cohort was CMV serostatus. Linkage disequilibrium might explain the correlated functional status among segregating V segments, but an unknown experimental factor could not be excluded. The classifier was reported to diagnose cytomegalovirus status with high specificity and sensitivity in both the original cohort and the validation cohort. Strong co-occurrence of HLA alleles, especially DR and DQ, made assigning TCR associations to individual alleles difficult. A later analysis found that HLA-associated TCR beta chains were more clonally expanded and had lower generation probabilities than equally common non-associated chains. Across donors, most TCR sequences were observed very rarely, whereas some public TCRs were present in many individuals. Several of the top co-occurrence clusters appeared to be linked to parvovirus B19, influenza, CMV and Epstein-Barr virus, according to a later analysis. Broadly in line with IMGT annotations, most TCR beta V segments showed up in productive rearrangements about 90% or about 30% of the time in an earlier analysis of under 700 of the donors. Most CMV-associated TCR beta chains appeared to be HLA-restricted in a later analysis, and the HLA associations seemed to be driven largely by CMV exposure. A cluster of highly shared sequence variants was judged likely to represent a technical artifact of the sequencing pipeline. The study gave a list of more than 150 TCR beta chains associated with cytomegalovirus. In vitro tests confirmed that a few of the cytomegalovirus-associated TCR beta chains recognize cytomegalovirus antigens. In a later analysis, 15,000 to 20,000 TCR beta sequences were associated with specific HLA alleles at a false discovery rate of 0.05. A further reported finding was that TCR beta sequences accurately predicted the HLA-A and HLA-B alleles for most subjects in the first cohort. The presence/absence analyses assumed that sequencing depth was roughly uniform across donors, and that assumption may not be true. Some IMGT-functional V segments, including TRBV6-2 and TRBV6-3, could not be told apart with the 87-base-pair reads, so those segments were excluded. A later analysis found that TCR association rates varied across HLA loci, with DRB1 alleles showing the most associated TCRs and HLA-C alleles the fewest. V-gene and J-gene trimming of TCR beta chains was associated with a missense DCLRE1C variant in a later genetic analysis, and the association was replicated in an independent cohort. Because HLA typing was missing for some donors at each locus, association tests included only the typed subset. Because counts were too low, roughly 16 rarely observed V segments, including chromosome 9 orphons, were left out of the earlier analysis of 500 to 750 of the donors. A later genetic analysis reported fewer N-insertions in productive TCRs among donors in an Asian-associated ancestry cluster than the roughly 640-donor mean. This cohort had only TCR beta chains sequenced, and the lack of alpha or paired-chain data limited which features could be detected.

Library creation used the immunoSEQ multiplex PCR assay. For the multiplex PCR, a mixture combining 60 forward primers for TCR Vbeta segments and 13 reverse primers for TCR Jbeta segments was used. The CDR3 region of rearranged TCR beta genes was amplified from genomic DNA with a multiplex PCR assay. Amplified TCR beta libraries were sequenced as 87-base-pair reads on the Illumina HiSeq System. On the authors' methods: A later analysis tallied 75 million to 85 million unique TCR beta chains across the approximately 670 repertoires, and approximately 9.9 million of those chains were shared by two or more donors. Raw reads were error-corrected and collapsed into unique sequences with a nearest-neighbor algorithm that merged closely related sequences to remove PCR and sequencing errors. CDR3 sequences were aligned to IMGT reference sequences to assign V, D and J gene segments. For a sequence to be retained, a match of at least six nucleotides was required to both a V gene segment and a J gene segment. Rearrangements were called productive when the CDR3 lacked stop codons and stayed in frame with V and J; all others were non-productive. Following IMGT convention, CDR3 was defined as the stretch from the second conserved V-encoded cysteine to the conserved J-encoded phenylalanine. Sequences without an unambiguous match to a single V gene segment were excluded from the earlier analysis of approximately 560 of the donors. In an earlier analysis of some 590 of the donors, a V segment was called functional when productive rearrangements were above 56.7%, and segregating when the standard deviation between donors exceeded 5%. A statistical classification framework was built for diagnosing cytomegalovirus status from the catalog of TCR beta chain sequences. A later analysis assigned V and J genes by comparing TCR nucleotide sequences with IMGT/GENE-DB human TR gene sequences. Using the TCRdist pipeline, a later analysis assigned CDR3 sequences along with most-parsimonious VDJ recombination scenarios. In a later analysis, each TCR beta chain was defined by its CDR3 amino acid sequence together with its V-gene family, and reads without a unique V-gene family were excluded. A later analysis removed over 500 highly shared, low-generation-probability nucleotide sequences to deal with suspected cross-contamination and a sequencing artifact. In a later analysis, a clonal expansion index for each public chain was calculated from normalized within-repertoire ranks of inferred template counts. In a later analysis, generation probabilities were computed using a VDJ recombination model fitted to out-of-frame rearrangements, and the results were checked against IGoR. Hypergeometric tests were used in a later analysis to score TCR-TCR, TCR-HLA and TCR-CMV co-occurrence, with a repertoire-size bias correction applied to the TCR pairs. False discovery rates were estimated in a later analysis by permuting HLA or CMV assignments 20 times. In a later analysis, co-occurring TCRs were grouped using DBSCAN, and TCRdist sequence similarity was added for clustering within HLA-allele-positive subsets. Repertoires with fewer than 30,000 or more than 120,000 public chains, plus five repertoires with anomalous nucleotide sharing, were excluded from co-occurrence clustering. What TCRdb holds here is the immuneACCESS table cut down to in-frame rearrangements. Part of the clones is not present; checked against another copy, under half of the missing clones reflect an unresolved V gene, and the others are unexplained. The V and J calls and clone size were taken over from that table, and D and trimming were inferred from the DNA. This sample is represented by around 180,000 clones; less than 85% of them were singletons. The ten largest account for 1% of the sample.

The CDR3 numbers 16 residues from cysteine through phenylalanine. The CDR3 DNA has 48 bases and is translated from base 1. V is pared back by 5 bases and J by 3 bases, with 18 bases lying between the germline termini. The germline V gene provides CDR1 SGDLS and CDR2 YYNGEE. The cohort comprised some 730 healthy bone marrow donors. All cohort members were sampled while nominally healthy, although unrecorded immune exposures were likely present. The donor was CMV seronegative and belonged to the group of 350 or so seronegative cohort members. A peripheral blood sample was collected from each donor, and TCR beta sequencing was performed on peripheral blood mononuclear cells. The Qiagen DNeasy Blood Extraction Kit was used to extract genomic DNA from the blood cell samples. A remark on this clone: Its antigen is still unknown. The record has no base qualities; no much larger clone is one base away.

This receptor was taken from a boy between 2 and 10 years old in good health and CMV-seronegative. The sequence is built from TRBV9 and TRBJ2-1, with TRBD2 perhaps the D gene, on 7 matching bases. Sample: PBMCs. The CDR3 here reads CASSPQGGAGYNEQFF. The DNA is TGTGCCAGCAGTCCTCAAGGGGGGGCCGGCTACAATGAGCAGTTCTTC. With all but the CDR3 taken from the reference TRBV9 and TRBJ2-1 genes, the full variable domain is: DSGVTQTPKHLITATGQRVTLRCSPRSGDLSVYWYQQSLDQGLQFLIQYYNGEERAKGNILERFSAQQFPDLHSELNLSSLELGDSALYFCASSPQGGAGYNEQFFGPGTRLTVL.